This TCR beta chain was sequenced during a study of CD8 T cells in ankylosing spondylitis. Study-level results: Relatively scarce in peripheral blood, disease-linked clones were CD8+. Apparently characteristic of ankylosing spondylitis blood was a TCR beta motif (roughly eight highly homologous variants).

This CDR3 contains 15 residues. Per germline, CDR1 MGHDK and CDR2 SYGVNS. Trimming left V 2 bases short and J 7 bases short, with 12 bases between. About this clonotype: Antigen unknown.

Scientists made TCR beta libraries using quantitative 5'-RACE with molecular barcodes. One entry per CDR3 protein, called by TCRdb with MiXCR from the 5' RACE reads. In the table there are over 600,000 distinct CDR3 sequences, roughly 19% of which are singletons. Material: blood, either unsorted or a sorted T cell fraction (not recorded which). This TCR came from a male donor with ankylosing spondylitis. The chain employs TRBV25-1 and TRBJ1-6, with D perhaps matching TRBD1 (5 bases). The CDR3 reads CASSEPKGRNSPLHF. Here the CDR3 DNA reads TGTGCCAGCAGTGAACCCAAGGGGAGGAATTCACCCCTCCACTTT.